This TCR beta chain was found in a study of control samples from healthy donors and cancer patients. Here immunoSEQ multiplex PCR was the method, and the copy in TCRdb shows in-frame clones only, minus some. The data show fewer than 200,000 clones, with just over 90% seen just once and roughly 3.9% held by the top ten. V was pared by 1 base and J by 3 bases, with 6 bases of the junction left unmatched. CDR1 is SGHTA, CDR2 FQGNSA, per germline. This CDR3 is 16 amino acids long. The source is a woman aged 55-75 years in good health. The chain carries TRBV7-2 and TRBJ1-2, with 9 bases fitting TRBD1. Material for sequencing was blood. CDR3 residues: CASSLGGQGQDYGYTF. CDR3 DNA sequence: TGTGCCAGCAGCTTAGGGGGACAGGGTCAGGACTATGGCTACACCTTC.